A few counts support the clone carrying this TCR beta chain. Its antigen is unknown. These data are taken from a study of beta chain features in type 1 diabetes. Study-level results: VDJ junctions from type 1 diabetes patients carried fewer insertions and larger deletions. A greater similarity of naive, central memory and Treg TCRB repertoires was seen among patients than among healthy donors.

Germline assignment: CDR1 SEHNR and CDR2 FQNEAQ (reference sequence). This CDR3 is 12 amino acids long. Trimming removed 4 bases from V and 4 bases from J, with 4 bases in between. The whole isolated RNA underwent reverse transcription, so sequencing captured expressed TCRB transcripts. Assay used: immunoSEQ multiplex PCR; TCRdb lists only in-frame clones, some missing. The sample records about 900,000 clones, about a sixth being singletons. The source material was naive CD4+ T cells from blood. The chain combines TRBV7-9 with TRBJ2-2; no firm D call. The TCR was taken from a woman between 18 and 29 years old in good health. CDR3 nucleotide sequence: TGTGCCAGCAGCTATTTCACCGGGGAGCTGTTTTTT. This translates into CASSYFTGELFF. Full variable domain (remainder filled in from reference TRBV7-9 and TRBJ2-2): DTGVSQNPRHKITKRGQNVTFRCDPISEHNRLYWYRQTLGQGPEFLTYFQNEAQLEKSRLLSDRFSAERPKGSFSTLEIQRTEQGDSAMYLCASSYFTGELFFGEGSRLTVL.